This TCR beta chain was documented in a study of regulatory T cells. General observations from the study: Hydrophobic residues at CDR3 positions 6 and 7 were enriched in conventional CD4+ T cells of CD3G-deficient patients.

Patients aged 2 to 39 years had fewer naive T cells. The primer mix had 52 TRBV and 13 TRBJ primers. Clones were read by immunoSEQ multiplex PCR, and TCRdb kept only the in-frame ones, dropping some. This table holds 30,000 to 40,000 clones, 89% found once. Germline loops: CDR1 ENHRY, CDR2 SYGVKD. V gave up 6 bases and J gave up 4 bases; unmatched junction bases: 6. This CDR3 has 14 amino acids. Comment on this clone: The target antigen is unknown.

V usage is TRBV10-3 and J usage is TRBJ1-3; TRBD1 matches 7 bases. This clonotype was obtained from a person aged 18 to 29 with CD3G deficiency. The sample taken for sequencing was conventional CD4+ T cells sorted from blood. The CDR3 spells CAISRQDRGNTIYF. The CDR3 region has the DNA TGTGCCATCAGCCGACAGGACAGGGGAAACACCATATATTTT.